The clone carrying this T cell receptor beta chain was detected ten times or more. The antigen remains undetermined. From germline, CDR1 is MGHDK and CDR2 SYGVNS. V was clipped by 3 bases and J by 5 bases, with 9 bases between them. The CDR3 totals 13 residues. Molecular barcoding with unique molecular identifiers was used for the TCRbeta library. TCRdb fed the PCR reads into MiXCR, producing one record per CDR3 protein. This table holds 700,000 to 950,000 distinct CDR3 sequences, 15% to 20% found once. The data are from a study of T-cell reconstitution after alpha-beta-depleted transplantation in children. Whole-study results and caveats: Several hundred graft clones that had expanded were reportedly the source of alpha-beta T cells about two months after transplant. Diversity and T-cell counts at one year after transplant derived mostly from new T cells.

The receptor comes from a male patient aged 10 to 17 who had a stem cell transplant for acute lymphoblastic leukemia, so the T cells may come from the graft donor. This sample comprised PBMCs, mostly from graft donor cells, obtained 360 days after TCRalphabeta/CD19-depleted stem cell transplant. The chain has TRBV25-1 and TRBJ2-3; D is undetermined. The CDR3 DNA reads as TGTGCCAGCAGTGATGGTAGGGAAGATACGCAGTATTTT. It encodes CASSDGREDTQYF. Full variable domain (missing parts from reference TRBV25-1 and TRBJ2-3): EADIYQTPRYLVIGTGKKITLECSQTMGHDKMYWYQQDPGMELHLIHYSYGVNSTEKGDLSSESTVSRIRTEHFPLTLESARPSHTSQYLCASSDGREDTQYFGPGTRLTVL.